These 23 T cell receptor beta chains came from one sample sequenced in a study of T cells in localized non-small cell lung cancer. Profiled with immunoSEQ multiplex PCR; TCRdb holds only in-frame clones, not every one. In the table there are approximately 4,500 clones, around 30% of which are singletons. Sequenced material: lung tumor tissue, taken before any cancer treatment. Receptors originate from a male donor at least 60 years old with stage I lung adenocarcinoma.

The V call is TRBV18, the J call TRBJ2-3; D remains ambiguous. This CDR3 contains 14 residues. Germline-derived CDR1 and CDR2 are KGHSH and LQKENI. The V end was cut by 1 base, the J end by 4 bases, with 9 bases between. CDR3 DNA: TGTGCCAGCTCACCACAGGGTCCCCCAGATACGCAGTATTTT. Its translation: CASSPQGPPDTQYF.

This clone was found a few times. This sequence joins TRBV6-8 and TRBJ1-1; TRBD1 might be the D (5 bases). CDR3 length: 16 residues. Trimming pared 6 bases from V and 2 bases from J, leaving 19 bases between. Germline V lookup: CDR1 MNHGY, CDR2 SAAAGT. This CDR3 is CASSRLDTVGNTEAFF. The CDR3 DNA reads as TGTGCCAGCAGCCGACTGGACACTGTTGGAAACACTGAAGCTTTCTTT.

The rearrangement uses TRBV19 and TRBJ1-4; a weak D match, TRBD1 (6 bases). CDR3 size: 13 residues. V was clipped by 9 bases and J by 12 bases, with 20 bases between them. Looked up from germline, CDR1 is LNHDA and CDR2 is SQIVND (reference sequence). CDR3: CASTAGVRDQLFF. In DNA form, the CDR3 reads TGTGCCAGCACAGCAGGGGTTCGCGATCAACTGTTTTTT. The whole variable domain, filled in from reference TRBV19 and TRBJ1-4, reads DGGITQSPKYLFRKEGQNVTLSCEQNLNHDAMYWYRQDPGQGLRLIYYSQIVNDFQKGDIAEGYSVSREKKESFPLTVTSAQKNPTAFYLCASTAGVRDQLFFGSGTQLSVL.

The CDR3 nucleotides read TGTGCCAGCCACACCGGCGGGGGTTCTCACGAGCAGTACTTC. Amino acid sequence: CASHTGGGSHEQYF. The chain carries TRBV18 and TRBJ2-7, with 7 bases matching TRBD2. V shed 8 bases, J shed 5 bases, and the junction held 12 bases outside the gene matches. The CDR3 totals 14 residues. Germline V gene lookup returns CDR1 KGHSH and CDR2 LQKENI.

The chain employs TRBV5-1 and TRBJ2-3; 11 bases agree with TRBD2. V was pared by 4 bases and J by 0 bases, with 4 bases of the junction left unmatched. The CDR3 runs 16 residues. CDR1 SGHRS and CDR2 YFSETQ come from the germline V gene. CDR3 nucleotide sequence: TGCGCCAGCAGCCTTAGACTAGCGGGGAGCACAGATACGCAGTATTTT. It is translated as CASSLRLAGSTDTQYF.

The genes are TRBV18 and TRBJ2-1; D perhaps matches TRBD1 (5 bases). The V and J ends lost 2 bases and 7 bases respectively, with 15 bases between them. Germline loops: CDR1 KGHSH, CDR2 LQKENI. The CDR3 is 15 residues long. CDR3 residues: CASSPITGPQNEQFF. For the CDR3, the DNA is TGTGCCAGCTCACCAATAACAGGCCCCCAGAATGAGCAGTTCTTC.

The chain recombines TRBV6-8 with TRBJ2-1; no clear D gene. This CDR3 comprises 12 residues. CDR1 is MNHGY and CDR2 is SAAAGT in the germline V gene. V shed 2 bases and J shed 8 bases, with 7 bases lying between them. Here the CDR3 DNA reads TGTGCCAGCAGTTACCAAACTCATGAGCAGTTCTTC. It specifies CASSYQTHEQFF.

The sample holds a few counts of this clone. The chain joins TRBV11-3 to TRBJ1-2, with D unclear. V was shortened by 5 bases and J by 6 bases, with 19 bases between the two germline ends. This CDR3 has 15 residues. Germline CDR1 reads SGHNT; CDR2 reads YENEEA. CDR3 DNA sequence: TGTGCCAGCAGCGAACCTCGGGGAGCGAGAGATGGCTACACCTTC. It specifies CASSEPRGARDGYTF.

The chain employs TRBV7-1 and TRBJ2-7; possibly TRBD1 for D (6 bases). TRBV7-1 is known as an ORF, though its function is uncertain. V lost 6 bases and J lost 3, with 12 bases in between. The CDR3 contains 13 residues. In DNA form, the CDR3 reads TGTGCCAGCAGTCAGGACAGACACTACGAGCAGTACTTC. The encoded protein is CASSQDRHYEQYF.

The sample holds a few counts of this clone. The chain joins TRBV9 to TRBJ2-7; 11 nucleotides agree with TRBD2. Germline V gene lookup returns CDR1 SGDLS and CDR2 YYNGEE. The ends lost 2 bases at V and 0 bases at J; junction bases unmatched: 1. This CDR3 is built from 15 residues. The CDR3 protein is CASSVGLAGSYEQYF. CDR3 DNA: TGTGCCAGCAGCGTCGGACTAGCGGGCTCCTACGAGCAGTACTTC.

This clone has more than one count but fewer than ten. V and J are TRBV30 and TRBJ1-4; D not certain. V was shortened by 3 bases and J by 14 bases, with 16 bases between the two germline ends. Germline-derived CDR1 and CDR2 are GTSNPN and SVGIG (reference sequence). This CDR3 is built from 12 residues. DNA for the CDR3: TGTGCCTGGAGGGCCTCGGCCGGCGTGCTGTTTTTT. This sequence encodes CAWRASAGVLFF.

The rearrangement links TRBV9 to TRBJ1-1; the match to TRBD1 covers 8 bases. The CDR3 consists of 13 residues. V lost 5 bases to trimming and J lost 7 bases; unmatched junction nucleotides: 7. The germline gives CDR1 SGDLS, CDR2 YYNGEE. The CDR3 sequence is CASSEGTGGEAFF. In DNA, the CDR3 is TGTGCCAGCAGTGAGGGGACAGGAGGTGAAGCTTTCTTT. Based on the CDR3 plus reference TRBV9 and TRBJ1-1, the full variable domain is DSGVTQTPKHLITATGQRVTLRCSPRSGDLSVYWYQQSLDQGLQFLIQYYNGEERAKGNILERFSAQQFPDLHSELNLSSLELGDSALYFCASSEGTGGEAFFGQGTRLTVV.

V gene TRBV13 combines with J gene TRBJ1-2, with D maybe TRBD1 (5 bases). The CDR3 length is 16 residues. The V end lost 0 bases, the J end lost 7 bases, and 18 bases lay between the germline ends. Germline loops: CDR1 PRHDT, CDR2 FYEKMQ (reference sequence). CDR3 coding DNA: TGTGCCAGCAGCTTAGGGAGTTTGGCAGGGTCCTCTGGCTACACCTTC. This encodes CASSLGSLAGSSGYTF.

There are a few counts of this clone. V is TRBV29-1 and J is TRBJ2-1; 8 bases map to TRBD2. The length of the CDR3 is 16 residues. The ends lost 1 base at V and 6 bases at J; junction bases unmatched: 11. Per the germline V gene, CDR1 is SQVTM and CDR2 is ANQGSEA. As DNA, the CDR3 is TGCAGCGTTGAAGGTTCGTCAGGGACTAGGCCCAATGAGCAGTTCTTC. Translating gives CSVEGSSGTRPNEQFF.

The rearrangement joins TRBV10-2 to TRBJ2-1; 7 bases align to TRBD2. This CDR3 has 13 residues. In germline, CDR1 is WSHSY, CDR2 SAAADI. J gave up 10 bases and V 0 bases, and 3 bases lay outside the gene matches. The DNA of the CDR3 is TGCGCCAGCAGTGAGTCGGGACTAAACGAGCAGTTCTTC. Encoded protein: CASSESGLNEQFF.

This clone was picked up a small number of times. The rearrangement joins TRBV9 to TRBJ2-7; 7 nucleotides line up with TRBD1. Germline lookup yields CDR1 SGDLS and CDR2 YYNGEE. Unmatched junction bases numbered 5, after V lost 5 bases and J lost 0 bases. There are 14 residues in the CDR3. In DNA, the CDR3 is TGTGCCAGCAGACTACAGGGGAGCTCCTACGAGCAGTACTTC. It is translated as CASRLQGSSYEQYF.

The CDR3 loop reads CASGPQTGSYTF. The CDR3 DNA reads TGTGCTAGTGGTCCTCAGACAGGGTCCTACACCTTC. V gene TRBV12-5 combines with J gene TRBJ1-2; TRBD1 agrees at 7 bases. Germline V gives CDR1 LGHNT, CDR2 FRNRAP. Losses at the gene ends were 5 bases for V and 10 bases for J; bases not matched to a gene: 7. CDR3 length: 12 amino acids.

This clone was picked up one time. The chain carries TRBV29-1 and TRBJ2-7, with 9 bases aligning to TRBD1. Germline V CDR1 and CDR2: SQVTM, ANQGSEA. The V and J ends lost 6 bases and 1 base, in that order; junction bases with no gene match: 4. The CDR3 loop spans 13 amino acids. In DNA form, the CDR3 reads TGCAGCGTCGGGGACAGGGTTTCCTACGAGCAGTACTTC. Its translation: CSVGDRVSYEQYF.

This clone was seen only a few times. CDR3: CASSLKTGIGEQYF. The CDR3 DNA sequence: TGTGCCAGCTCACTCAAAACAGGGATTGGGGAGCAGTACTTC. This sequence joins TRBV18 and TRBJ2-7, with a weak D call TRBD1 (6 bases). Germline-derived CDR1 and CDR2 are KGHSH and LQKENI. V was clipped by 4 bases and J by 7 bases, with 17 bases between them. This CDR3 spans 14 amino acids.

This clone was seen repeatedly, ten times or more. The chain employs TRBV11-3 and TRBJ1-5; maybe TRBD1 (6 bases). V was cut by 3 bases and J by 8 bases, with 14 bases left in between. CDR3 length equals 14 residues. Germline CDR1 reads SGHNT; CDR2 reads YENEEA. CDR3 coding DNA: TGTGCCAGCAGCTTGGCCCCAGGGGATAAGCCCCAGCATTTT. Its protein is CASSLAPGDKPQHF.

V gene TRBV2 combines with J gene TRBJ2-7; 7 nucleotides match TRBD1. CDR3 length equals 12 residues. Germline-derived CDR1 and CDR2 are SNHLY and FYNNEI. V shed 7 bases, J shed 3 bases, and the junction held 3 bases outside the gene matches. The CDR3 loop reads CASMRQGYEQYF. In nucleotides, the CDR3 is TGTGCCAGCATGAGACAGGGCTACGAGCAGTACTTC.

This clone came up many times. The chain has TRBV11-3 and TRBJ1-1; tentative D call: TRBD1 (5 bases). Trimming removed 3 bases at V and 3 bases at J, with 11 bases between. Germline V gene sequence: CDR1 SGHNT, CDR2 YENEEA. The CDR3 totals 14 residues. The CDR3 DNA reads TGTGCCAGCAGCTTGGGACCGTCGGACACTGAAGCTTTCTTT. This encodes CASSLGPSDTEAFF.

This clone was picked up a small number of times. The V gene is TRBV18, the J gene TRBJ2-3; unclear D gene. This CDR3 has 17 amino acids. Germline lookup yields CDR1 KGHSH and CDR2 LQKENI. V lost 0 bases and J lost 0, with 13 bases in between. CDR3 in DNA: TGTGCCAGCTCACCACCTGCAACCTACCAGAGCACAGATACGCAGTATTTT. Translating gives CASSPPATYQSTDTQYF.